The entry below describes one TCR beta chain. The antigen is unknown. This sample stems from a study of multiple sclerosis patients with progressive multifocal leukoencephalopathy. Spiked into each PCR were synthetic inline TR CDR3 controls of all V-J pairings. Using immunoSEQ multiplex PCR, the repertoire was profiled, and TCRdb retains in-frame clones only, with some absent. In the table there are over 25,000 clones, roughly 91% of which are singletons. Whole-study results and caveats: Clones expanded at PML were already present before and during natalizumab. Preferential TRBV-TRBJ pairings or common gene usage were not detected at PML.

As to time point: more than 5 months of natalizumab therapy. T1 marks 6 months and T2 marks 12 months of natalizumab therapy. Germline trimming cut 1 base from V and 5 bases from J; bases unmatched to any gene: 2. The CDR3 has 15 amino acids. Germline CDR1 SGHVS, CDR2 FQNEAQ. This specimen consisted of PBMCs, obtained from a patient treated with natalizumab. The clonotype comes from a human donor with multiple sclerosis. This chain joins TRBV7-8 and TRBJ2-2; 9 bases align to TRBD1. The CDR3 spells CASSLGTGVTGELFF. The DNA for the CDR3 is TGTGCCAGCAGCTTAGGGACAGGGGTTACCGGGGAGCTGTTTTTT.